The 13 T cell receptor beta chains below were found in one sample sequenced in a study of T-cell reconstitution after alpha-beta-depleted transplantation in children. Unique molecular identifiers were used in preparing the TCRbeta library. MiXCR, applied by TCRdb to the PCR reads, yields one record per CDR3 protein. Altogether approximately 980,000 distinct CDR3 sequences are present, about 29% being singletons, with the ten largest covering under 30%. The sample here was PBMCs, mostly from graft donor cells, taken 360 days after TCRalphabeta/CD19-depleted stem cell transplant. The receptors stem from a boy under two years old who had a stem cell transplant for SCID, so the T cells may come from the graft donor.

J is TRBJ2-1 and V is TRBV6-1; no definite D call. Germline V CDR1 and CDR2: MNHNS, SASEGT. V dropped 8 bases and J dropped 4 bases, with 12 bases sitting between them. The CDR3 loop spans 13 amino acids. CDR3 DNA sequence: TGTGCCAGCCGGGCTAACCGATACAATGAGCAGTTCTTC. Amino acid sequence: CASRANRYNEQFF.

The V gene is TRBV5-1, the J gene TRBJ1-2; D unclear. Germline CDR1 and CDR2: SGHRS and YFSETQ. The CDR3 is 14 residues long. V lost 0 bases and J 7 bases, leaving 13 bases between the germline ends. The CDR3 sequence: CASSLGEGSGGYTF. The CDR3 bases are TGCGCCAGCAGCTTGGGTGAAGGGTCCGGTGGCTACACCTTC. The full variable domain, in which reference TRBV5-1 and TRBJ1-2 provide the parts outside the CDR3, is KAGVTQTPRYLIKTRGQQVTLSCSPISGHRSVSWYQQTPGQGLQFLFEYFSETQRNKGNFPGRFSGRQFSNSRSEMNVSTLELGDSALYLCASSLGEGSGGYTFGSGTRLTVV.

This chain connects TRBV7-3 to TRBJ2-3; 7 nucleotides match TRBD1. The germline gives CDR1 SGHTA, CDR2 FQGTGA. V shed 4 bases, J shed 3 bases, and the junction held 1 base outside the gene matches. There are 13 residues in the CDR3. The CDR3 nucleotides read TGTGCCAGCAGCTCGGGACAGACAGATACGCAGTATTTT. It codes for CASSSGQTDTQYF.

This clonotype was detected a few times. V gene TRBV29-1 combines with J gene TRBJ2-3, with D perhaps matching TRBD1 or TRBD2 (5 bases each). V was clipped by 4 bases and J by 0 bases, with 8 bases between them. The CDR3 has 13 amino acids. The germline gives CDR1 SQVTM, CDR2 ANQGSEA. This CDR3 is CSVGGESTDTQYF. The CDR3 region has the DNA TGCAGCGTTGGAGGGGAAAGCACAGATACGCAGTATTTT.

The chain recombines TRBV3-1 with TRBJ2-4; D tentatively fits TRBD1 or TRBD2 (5 bases each). The V gene lost 0 bases and the J gene lost 0 bases, with 12 bases spanning the gap. From germline, CDR1 is LGHDT and CDR2 YNNKEL (reference sequence). There are 17 residues in the CDR3. The CDR3 is CASSQEMGPIAKNIQYF. As DNA, the CDR3 is TGTGCCAGCAGCCAAGAAATGGGACCGATAGCCAAAAACATTCAGTACTTC.

The rearrangement uses TRBV7-2 and TRBJ2-2; 10 nucleotides agree with TRBD2. This CDR3 has 17 residues. In germline, CDR1 is SGHTA, CDR2 FQGNSA. The junction had 7 bases not matched to a gene; V was cut back by 0 bases and J by 6 bases. As DNA, the CDR3 is TGTGCCAGCAGCTTAGCCTATGGGCTAGCGGGAGCCGGGGAGCTGTTTTTT. It specifies CASSLAYGLAGAGELFF.

The CDR3 protein is CASSLFGTGELFF. The CDR3 nucleotides are TGTGCCAGCAGCTTGTTCGGCACCGGGGAGCTGTTTTTT. The chain links TRBV5-5 to TRBJ2-2, with D hard to call. V lost 1 base and J lost 4, with 5 bases in between. This CDR3 spans 13 amino acids. Germline V gene data show CDR1 as SGHKS and CDR2 as YYEKEE (reference sequence).

V usage is TRBV5-1 and J usage is TRBJ1-6; a weak D match, TRBD1 (6 bases). Trimming took 0 bases from V and 14 from J, leaving 18 bases between them. Germline lookup yields CDR1 SGHRS and CDR2 YFSETQ. The CDR3 is 15 residues long. The CDR3 sequence is CASSLATGHPGTLHF. DNA for the CDR3: TGCGCCAGCAGCTTGGCTACGGGACACCCTGGCACCCTCCACTTT.

The rearrangement links TRBV6-1 to TRBJ2-5, with 7 bases aligning to TRBD1. V lost 6 bases, J lost 2 bases, and 18 bases stayed unmatched. CDR3 size: 18 residues. Germline CDR1 is MNHNS and CDR2 is SASEGT. The CDR3 sequence: CASSPKAGLTGKQETQYF. DNA for the CDR3: TGTGCCAGCAGCCCAAAGGCGGGTTTGACAGGGAAACAAGAGACCCAGTACTTC.

The chain uses TRBV4-3 and TRBJ2-3, with D possibly being TRBD2 (7 bases). The CDR3 totals 16 residues. Trimming removed 1 base at V and 4 bases at J, with 15 bases between. Germline values: CDR1 LGHNA, CDR2 YSLEER. CDR3: CASSQVDGGPADTQYF. CDR3 nucleotides: TGCGCCAGCAGCCAAGTGGACGGGGGGCCGGCAGATACGCAGTATTTT.

This clonotype was recorded a few times. The chain recombines TRBV4-2 with TRBJ1-4; D possibly corresponds to TRBD1 (5 bases). V gave up 0 bases and J gave up 6 bases, with 17 bases separating them. Per the germline V gene, CDR1 is LGHNA and CDR2 is YNFKEQ. The CDR3 totals 17 residues. CDR3 DNA sequence: TGTGCCAGCAGCCAAGATCCCCTTTGGGGCCAGGATGAAAAACTGTTTTTT. It specifies CASSQDPLWGQDEKLFF.

The count of this clonotype is one. The V call is TRBV5-1, the J call TRBJ1-2; D possibly corresponds to TRBD1 (6 bases). The CDR3 contains 15 residues. Trimming stripped 0 bases from V and 3 bases from J, with 12 bases between. Germline CDR1 reads SGHRS; CDR2 reads YFSETQ. The CDR3 sequence is CASSLAGTSDYGYTF. CDR3 nucleotides: TGCGCCAGCAGCTTGGCCGGGACATCAGACTATGGCTACACCTTC.

There are a few counts of this clonotype. The chain links TRBV4-2 to TRBJ2-3; a weak D match, TRBD2 (6 bases). V lost 0 bases, J lost 0 bases, and 13 bases lay in between. The CDR3 consists of 17 residues. Germline V lookup: CDR1 LGHNA, CDR2 YNFKEQ. The CDR3 reads CASSQDLRLDSTDTQYF. The CDR3 region has the DNA TGTGCCAGCAGCCAAGATCTGAGACTAGATAGCACAGATACGCAGTATTTT.